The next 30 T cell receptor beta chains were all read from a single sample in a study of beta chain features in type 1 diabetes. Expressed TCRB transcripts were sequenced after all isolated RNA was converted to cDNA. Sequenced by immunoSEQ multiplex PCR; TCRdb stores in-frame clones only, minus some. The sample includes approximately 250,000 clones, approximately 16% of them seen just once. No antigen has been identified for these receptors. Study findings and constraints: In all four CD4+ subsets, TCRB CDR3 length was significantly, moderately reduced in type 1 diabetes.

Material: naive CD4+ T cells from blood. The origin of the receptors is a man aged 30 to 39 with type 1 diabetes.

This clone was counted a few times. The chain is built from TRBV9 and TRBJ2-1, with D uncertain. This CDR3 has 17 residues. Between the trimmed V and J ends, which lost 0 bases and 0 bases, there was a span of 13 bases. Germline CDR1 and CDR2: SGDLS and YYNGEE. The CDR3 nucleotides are TGTGCCAGCAGCGTAGCTGAAGGCCCCCCCTCCTACAATGAGCAGTTCTTC. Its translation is CASSVAEGPPSYNEQFF.

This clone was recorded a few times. CDR3 coding DNA: TGTGCCAGCAGCTCCCGACAGGGTAGCAATCAGCCCCAGCATTTT. This gives the protein CASSSRQGSNQPQHF. This rearrangement joins TRBV7-2 to TRBJ1-5, with TRBD1 matching 7 bases. V shed 4 bases, J shed 0 bases, and the junction held 3 bases outside the gene matches. From germline, CDR1 is SGHTA and CDR2 FQGNSA. CDR3 length: 15 amino acids.

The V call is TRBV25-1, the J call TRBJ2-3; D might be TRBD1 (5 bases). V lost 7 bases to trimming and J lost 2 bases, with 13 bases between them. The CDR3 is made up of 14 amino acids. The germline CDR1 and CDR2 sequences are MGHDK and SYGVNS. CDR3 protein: CASMAGQDTDTQYF. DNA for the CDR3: TGTGCCAGCATGGCAGGGCAGGACACAGATACGCAGTATTTT. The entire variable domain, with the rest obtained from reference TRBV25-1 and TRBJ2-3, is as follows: EADIYQTPRYLVIGTGKKITLECSQTMGHDKMYWYQQDPGMELHLIHYSYGVNSTEKGDLSSESTVSRIRTEHFPLTLESARPSHTSQYLCASMAGQDTDTQYFGPGTRLTVL.

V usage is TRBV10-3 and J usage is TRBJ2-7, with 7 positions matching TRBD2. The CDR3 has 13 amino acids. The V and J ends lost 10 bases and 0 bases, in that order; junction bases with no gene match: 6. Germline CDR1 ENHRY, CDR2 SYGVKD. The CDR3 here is CATSGGSSYEQYF. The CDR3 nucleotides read TGTGCCACCTCGGGAGGATCCTCCTACGAGCAGTACTTC.

CDR3 sequence reads: CSVLRAGTEAFF. Written as DNA, the CDR3 is TGCAGCGTTCTCAGAGCGGGAACTGAAGCTTTCTTT. This chain uses TRBV29-1 with TRBJ1-1; no clear D gene. The V and J ends lost 5 bases and 5 bases respectively, with 12 bases between them. The CDR3 contains 12 residues. Per germline, CDR1 SQVTM and CDR2 ANQGSEA.

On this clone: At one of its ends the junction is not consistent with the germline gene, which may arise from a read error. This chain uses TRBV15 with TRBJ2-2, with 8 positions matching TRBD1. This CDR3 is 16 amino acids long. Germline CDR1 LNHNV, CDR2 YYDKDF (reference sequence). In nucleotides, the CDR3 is TGTGCCACCAGCAGAAGACAGGGGATAAACACCGGGGTGCTGTTTTTT. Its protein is CATSRRQGINTGVLFF.

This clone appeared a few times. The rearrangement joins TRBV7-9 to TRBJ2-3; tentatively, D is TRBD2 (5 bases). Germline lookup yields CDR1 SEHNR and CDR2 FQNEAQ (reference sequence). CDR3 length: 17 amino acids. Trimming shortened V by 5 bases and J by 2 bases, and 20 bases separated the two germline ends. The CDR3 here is CASSHQSGSLPTDTQYF. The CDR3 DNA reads TGTGCCAGCAGCCACCAAAGCGGCTCGCTCCCCACAGATACGCAGTATTTT.

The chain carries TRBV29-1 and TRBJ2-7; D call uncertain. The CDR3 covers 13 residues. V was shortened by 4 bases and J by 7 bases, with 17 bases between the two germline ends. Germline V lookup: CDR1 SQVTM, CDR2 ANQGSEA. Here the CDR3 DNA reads TGCAGCGTTGGCATTCAAGATTGGAGAGAGCAGTACTTC. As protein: CSVGIQDWREQYF.

Here the CDR3 reads CASSQDRGYEQYF. CDR3 nucleotides: TGCGCCAGCAGCCAAGATCGAGGGTACGAGCAGTACTTC. The chain couples TRBV4-3 to TRBJ2-7; maybe TRBD2 (5 bases). CDR1 and CDR2 from the germline V gene are LGHNA and YSLEER. V gave up 0 bases and J gave up 4 bases, with 7 bases separating them. The CDR3 is 13 amino acids.

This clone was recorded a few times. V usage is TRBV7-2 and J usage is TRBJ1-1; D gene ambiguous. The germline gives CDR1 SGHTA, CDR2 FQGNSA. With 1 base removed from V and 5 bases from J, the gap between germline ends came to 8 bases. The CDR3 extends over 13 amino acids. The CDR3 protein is CASSLVELTEAFF. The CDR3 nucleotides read TGTGCCAGCAGCTTAGTGGAGTTAACTGAAGCTTTCTTT.

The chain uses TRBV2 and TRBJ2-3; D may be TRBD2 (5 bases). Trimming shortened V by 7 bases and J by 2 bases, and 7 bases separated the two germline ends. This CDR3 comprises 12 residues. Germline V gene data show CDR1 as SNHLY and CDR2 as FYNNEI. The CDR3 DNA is TGTGCCAGCAACGGGAACACAGATACGCAGTATTTT. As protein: CASNGNTDTQYF.

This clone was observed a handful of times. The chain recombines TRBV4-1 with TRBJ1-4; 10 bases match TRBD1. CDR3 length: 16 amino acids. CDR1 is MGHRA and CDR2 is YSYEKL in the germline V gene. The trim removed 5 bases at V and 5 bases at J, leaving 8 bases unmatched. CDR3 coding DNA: TGCGCCAGCAGCGCCAGACAGGGGGCCCGGAATGAAAAACTGTTTTTT. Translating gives CASSARQGARNEKLFF.

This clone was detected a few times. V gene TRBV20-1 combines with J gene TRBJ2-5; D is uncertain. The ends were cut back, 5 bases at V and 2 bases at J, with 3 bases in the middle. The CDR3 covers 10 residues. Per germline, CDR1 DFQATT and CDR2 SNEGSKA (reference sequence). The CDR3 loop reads CSAFQETQYF. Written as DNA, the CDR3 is TGCAGTGCTTTTCAAGAGACCCAGTACTTC.

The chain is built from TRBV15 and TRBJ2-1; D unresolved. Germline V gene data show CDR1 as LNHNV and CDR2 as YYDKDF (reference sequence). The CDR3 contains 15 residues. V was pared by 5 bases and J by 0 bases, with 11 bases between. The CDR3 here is CATSGGPGSYNEQFF. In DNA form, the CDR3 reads TGTGCCACCAGCGGCGGACCGGGCTCCTACAATGAGCAGTTCTTC.

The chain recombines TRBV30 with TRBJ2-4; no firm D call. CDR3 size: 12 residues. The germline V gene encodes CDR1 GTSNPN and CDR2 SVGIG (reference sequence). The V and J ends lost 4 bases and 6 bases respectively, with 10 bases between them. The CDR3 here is CAWTGFTNIQYF. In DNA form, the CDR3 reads TGTGCCTGGACAGGTTTTACAAACATTCAGTACTTC.

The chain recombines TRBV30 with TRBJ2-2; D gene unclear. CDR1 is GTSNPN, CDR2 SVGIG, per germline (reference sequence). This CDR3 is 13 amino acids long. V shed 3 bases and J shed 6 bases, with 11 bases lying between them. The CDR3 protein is CAWRPTPAGELFF. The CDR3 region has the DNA TGTGCCTGGAGACCGACTCCCGCCGGGGAGCTGTTTTTT.

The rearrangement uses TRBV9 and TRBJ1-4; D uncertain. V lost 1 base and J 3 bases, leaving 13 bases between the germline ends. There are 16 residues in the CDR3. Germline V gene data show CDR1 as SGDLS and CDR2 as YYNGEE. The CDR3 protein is CASSVNPFGANEKLFF. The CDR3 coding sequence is TGTGCCAGCAGCGTAAACCCCTTCGGAGCTAATGAAAAACTGTTTTTT. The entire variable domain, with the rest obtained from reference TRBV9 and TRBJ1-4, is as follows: DSGVTQTPKHLITATGQRVTLRCSPRSGDLSVYWYQQSLDQGLQFLIQYYNGEERAKGNILERFSAQQFPDLHSELNLSSLELGDSALYFCASSVNPFGANEKLFFGSGTQLSVL.

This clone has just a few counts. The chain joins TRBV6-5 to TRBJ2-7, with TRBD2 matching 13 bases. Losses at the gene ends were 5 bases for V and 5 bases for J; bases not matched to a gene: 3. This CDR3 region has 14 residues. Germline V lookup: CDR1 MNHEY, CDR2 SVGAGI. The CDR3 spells CASSRTSGSHEQYF. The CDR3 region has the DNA TGTGCCAGCAGTAGGACTAGCGGGAGCCACGAGCAGTACTTC.

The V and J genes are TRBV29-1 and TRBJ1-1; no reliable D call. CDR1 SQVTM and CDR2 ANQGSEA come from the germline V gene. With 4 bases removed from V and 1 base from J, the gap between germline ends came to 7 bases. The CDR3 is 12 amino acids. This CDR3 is CSVGQRNTEAFF. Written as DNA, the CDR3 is TGCAGCGTTGGGCAGCGGAACACTGAAGCTTTCTTT.

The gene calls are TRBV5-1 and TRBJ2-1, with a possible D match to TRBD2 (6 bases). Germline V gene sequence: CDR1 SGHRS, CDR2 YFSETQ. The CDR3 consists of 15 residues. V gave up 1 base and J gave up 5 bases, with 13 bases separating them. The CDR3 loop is CASSLSGGINNEQFF. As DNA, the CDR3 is TGCGCCAGCAGCTTGTCAGGCGGGATTAACAATGAGCAGTTCTTC.

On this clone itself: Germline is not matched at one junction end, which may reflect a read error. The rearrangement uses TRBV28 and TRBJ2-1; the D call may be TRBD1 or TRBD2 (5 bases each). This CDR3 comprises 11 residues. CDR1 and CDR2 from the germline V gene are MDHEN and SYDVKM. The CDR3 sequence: CASSSWDEWLF. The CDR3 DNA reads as TGTGCCAGCAGTTCCTGGGACGAATGGCTCTTC.

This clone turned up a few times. CDR3 sequence: CATSSDRGAQPQHF. The CDR3 bases are TGTGCCACCAGCAGCGACAGGGGGGCTCAGCCCCAGCATTTT. This chain joins TRBV15 and TRBJ1-5; 9 positions match TRBD1. Germline V gives CDR1 LNHNV, CDR2 YYDKDF (reference sequence). J was trimmed by 6 bases and V by 3 bases; bases with no gene match: 3. CDR3 length: 14 amino acids.

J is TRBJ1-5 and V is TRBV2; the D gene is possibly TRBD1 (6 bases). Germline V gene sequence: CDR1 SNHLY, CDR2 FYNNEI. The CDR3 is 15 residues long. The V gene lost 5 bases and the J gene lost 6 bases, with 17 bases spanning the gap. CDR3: CASSLQGSGTQPQHF. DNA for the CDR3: TGTGCCAGCAGTTTACAGGGTAGTGGCACTCAGCCCCAGCATTTT.

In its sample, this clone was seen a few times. Here the CDR3 reads CASSVGTISPFF. The CDR3 DNA reads TGTGCCAGCAGCGTAGGGACTATTTCTCCGTTCTTC. V and J are TRBV9 and TRBJ2-1; D may be TRBD2 (6 bases). Germline CDR1 is SGDLS and CDR2 is YYNGEE. The CDR3 contains 12 residues. Trimming removed 0 bases from V and 15 bases from J, with 13 bases in between.

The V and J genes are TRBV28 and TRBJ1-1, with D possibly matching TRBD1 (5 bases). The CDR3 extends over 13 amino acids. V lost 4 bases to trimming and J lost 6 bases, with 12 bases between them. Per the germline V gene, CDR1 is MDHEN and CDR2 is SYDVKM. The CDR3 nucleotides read TGTGCCAGCAGTTCACCGGGACGCGCTGAAGCTTTCTTT. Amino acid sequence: CASSSPGRAEAFF.

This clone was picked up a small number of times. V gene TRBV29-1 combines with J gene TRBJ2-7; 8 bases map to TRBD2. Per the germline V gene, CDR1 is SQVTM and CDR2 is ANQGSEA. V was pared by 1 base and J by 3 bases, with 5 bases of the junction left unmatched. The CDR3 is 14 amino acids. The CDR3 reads CSVEVSGTSYEQYF. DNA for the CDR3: TGCAGCGTTGAAGTCTCCGGGACTAGCTACGAGCAGTACTTC.

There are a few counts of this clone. CDR3 nucleotides: TGTGCCAGCTCACCTACTAGGGACAGGGGTGCCTACGAGCAGTACTTC. It specifies CASSPTRDRGAYEQYF. The V and J genes are TRBV18 and TRBJ2-7; 10 bases are a match to TRBD1. Trimming took 3 bases from V and 2 from J; bases not matched to a gene: 7. From germline, CDR1 is KGHSH and CDR2 LQKENI. The CDR3 contains 16 residues.

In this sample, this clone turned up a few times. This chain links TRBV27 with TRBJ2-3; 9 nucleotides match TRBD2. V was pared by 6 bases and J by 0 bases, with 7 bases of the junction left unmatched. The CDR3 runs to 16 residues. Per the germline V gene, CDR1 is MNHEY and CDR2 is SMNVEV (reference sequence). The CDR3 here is CASRRLAADSTDTQYF. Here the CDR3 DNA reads TGTGCCAGCAGAAGACTAGCGGCTGATAGCACAGATACGCAGTATTTT.

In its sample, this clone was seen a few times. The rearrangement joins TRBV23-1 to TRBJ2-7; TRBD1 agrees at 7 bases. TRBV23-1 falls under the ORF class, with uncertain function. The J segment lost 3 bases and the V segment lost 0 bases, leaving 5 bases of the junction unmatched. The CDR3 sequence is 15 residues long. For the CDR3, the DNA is TGCGCCAGCAGTCAATCAAACGGGACAGACTACGAGCAGTACTTC. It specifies CASSQSNGTDYEQYF.

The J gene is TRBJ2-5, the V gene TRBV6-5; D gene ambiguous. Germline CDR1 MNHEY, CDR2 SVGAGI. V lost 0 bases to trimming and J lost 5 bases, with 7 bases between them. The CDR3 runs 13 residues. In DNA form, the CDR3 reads TGTGCCAGCAGTTACTCGGTGGTGGAGACCCAGTACTTC. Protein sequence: CASSYSVVETQYF.